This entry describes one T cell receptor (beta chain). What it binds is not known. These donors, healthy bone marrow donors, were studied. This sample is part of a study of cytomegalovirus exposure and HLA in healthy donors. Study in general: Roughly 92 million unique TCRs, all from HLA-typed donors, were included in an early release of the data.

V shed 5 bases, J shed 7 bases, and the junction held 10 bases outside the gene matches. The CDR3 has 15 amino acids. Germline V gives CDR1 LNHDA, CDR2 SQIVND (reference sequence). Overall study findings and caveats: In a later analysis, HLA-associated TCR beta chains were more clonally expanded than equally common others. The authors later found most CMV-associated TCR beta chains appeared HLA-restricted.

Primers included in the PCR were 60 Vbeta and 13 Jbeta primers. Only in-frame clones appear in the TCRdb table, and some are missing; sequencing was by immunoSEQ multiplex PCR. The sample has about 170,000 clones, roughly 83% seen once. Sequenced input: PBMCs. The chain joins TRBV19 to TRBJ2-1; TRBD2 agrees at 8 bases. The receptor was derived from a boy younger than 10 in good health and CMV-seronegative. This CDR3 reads CASSSPGTRRNEQFF. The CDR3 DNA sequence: TGTGCCAGTAGTTCCCCCGGGACTAGGAGGAATGAGCAGTTCTTC.